Here is one TCR beta chain with its context. No antigen is known for it. This clone may be a read error of a much larger clone one base away. This sample is part of a study of CD8+CD57+ T cells in acquired aplastic anemia. Study details: The study obtained an average of about 3.2 ug of DNA from sorted CD4+ and CD8+ cells. Overall study results and limits: Patients and controls shared roughly 30 CD8+ CDR3 sequences, which appeared highly expressed in patients and within their immunodominant clones. Controls did not differ significantly from patients in CD8+ Simpson's diversity.

Per germline, CDR1 SGDLS and CDR2 YYNGEE. The CDR3 covers 13 residues. V lost 5 bases and J lost 2, with 11 bases in between. Genomic DNA templated the TCR beta VDJ and CDR3 profiling. MiXCR, applied by TCRdb to the reads, yields one record per CDR3 protein. This sample has some 410,000 distinct CDR3 sequences, with 65% to 75% found just once. The TCR originated in a human donor in good health, serving as a control. The rearrangement joins TRBV9 to TRBJ2-7; D not resolved. The source material was sorted CD4+, CD8+, or CD8+CD57+ T cells (not recorded which) from PBMCs. CDR3 protein: CASSLSGTYEQYV. In DNA form, the CDR3 reads TGTGCCAGCAGTTTATCTGGGACCTACGAGCAGTACGTC.